This TCR beta chain is from a study of OX40 agonist ivuxolimab in advanced cancers. Trimming removed 5 bases at V and 7 bases at J, with 18 bases between. The CDR3 has 15 residues. The germline gives CDR1 SGHTA, CDR2 FQGTGA. The assay was immunoSEQ multiplex PCR, and TCRdb's table has in-frame clones only and misses some. The sample consists of tens of thousands of clones, 80% to 95% of them appearing once. This clonotype was sampled from an adult with an advanced solid tumor such as melanoma, head and neck, liver or kidney cancer. The source was CD4+ or CD8+ T cells sorted from blood, collected in a trial of the OX40 agonist ivuxolimab. This chain connects TRBV7-3 to TRBJ2-1; unclear D gene. CDR3 sequence: CASSPPGEGSNEQFF. CDR3 in DNA: TGTGCCAGCAGCCCCCCGGGTGAAGGATCTAATGAGCAGTTCTTC.